The 15 T cell receptor beta chains presented below share a single source sample, sequenced in a study of regulatory T cells in long-lasting Graves disease. Time point here: newly diagnosed GD, antithyroid drugs for less than 3 months. From PBMCs, RNA was extracted and then used to make the TCR library. According to the study, TCR beta libraries were built with iRepertoire HTBI primers and CDR3-region Arm-PCR. TCRdb re-called the multiplex PCR reads with MiXCR, one entry per CDR3 protein. The table includes 400,000 to 500,000 distinct CDR3 sequences, roughly 17% detected once. The same sample was also studied in work on T cells in Graves' hyperthyroidism and ophthalmopathy.

Source: peripheral blood mononuclear cells (PBMCs), taken at new diagnosis, from a patient treated with antithyroid drugs. The receptors were sampled from a woman between 18 and 29 years old with Graves disease.

This clonotype was detected ten times or more. The chain joins TRBV11-2 to TRBJ2-1, with TRBD2 matching 12 bases. This CDR3 is built from 15 residues. The J segment lost 4 bases and the V segment lost 5 bases, leaving 3 bases of the junction unmatched. Germline V gene lookup returns CDR1 SGHAT and CDR2 FQNNGV. The CDR3 DNA is TGTGCCAGCAGCATGACTAGCGGGGGTTACAATGAGCAGTTCTTC. Translating it yields CASSMTSGGYNEQFF. The whole variable domain, filled in from reference TRBV11-2 and TRBJ2-1, reads EAGVAQSPRYKIIEKRQSVAFWCNPISGHATLYWYQQILGQGPKLLIQFQNNGVVDDSQLPKDRFSAERLKGVDSTLKIQPAKLEDSAVYLCASSMTSGGYNEQFFGPGTRLTVL.

This chain links TRBV20-1 with TRBJ1-2, with TRBD1 as a possible D gene (5 bases). This CDR3 spans 13 amino acids. Looked up from germline, CDR1 is DFQATT and CDR2 is SNEGSKA (reference sequence). The V end was cut by 2 bases, the J end by 6 bases, with 13 bases between. The CDR3 coding sequence is TGCAGTGCTAGATCGGTAGGGGTGGATGGCTACACCTTC. Its protein is CSARSVGVDGYTF.

This clonotype was recorded a few times. A read error is likely here: a far larger clone is one base away. The chain joins TRBV7-6 to TRBJ1-1; perhaps TRBD1 as D (6 bases). CDR1 and CDR2 from the germline V gene are SGHVS and FNYEAQ. This CDR3 contains 14 residues. V was shortened by 3 bases and J by 1 base, with 9 bases between the two germline ends. CDR3 DNA sequence: TGTGCCAGCAGCTTCGGCAGGGGGAACACTGAAGCTTTCTTT. Residues: CASSFGRGNTEAFF. Complete variable domain (other parts from reference TRBV7-6 and TRBJ1-1): GAGVSQSPRYKVTKRGQDVALRCDPISGHVSLYWYRQALGQGPEFLTYFNYEAQQDKSGLPNDRFSAERPEGSISTLTIQRTEQRDSAMYRCASSFGRGNTEAFFGQGTRLTVV.

In this sample, this clonotype turned up many times. V is TRBV28 and J is TRBJ2-7; 14 bases are shared with TRBD2. Germline trimming cut 6 bases from V and 6 bases from J; bases unmatched to any gene: 4. Germline CDR1 reads MDHEN; CDR2 reads SYDVKM. The CDR3 loop spans 14 amino acids. The CDR3 DNA sequence: TGTGCCAGCAGACTGACTAGCGGGAGGGGCGAGCAGTACTTC. Protein product: CASRLTSGRGEQYF.

This clonotype has a count of ten or more. The V call is TRBV7-6, the J call TRBJ2-7, with a weak D call TRBD2 (6 bases). CDR1 SGHVS and CDR2 FNYEAQ come from the germline V gene. The V gene lost 0 bases and the J gene lost 2 bases, with 17 bases spanning the gap. The CDR3 contains 17 residues. The CDR3 DNA reads as TGTGCCAGCAGCTTAGCCTCCGGGGGTAGCGGAACCTACGAGCAGTACTTC. Translation: CASSLASGGSGTYEQYF.

The chain couples TRBV30 to TRBJ1-3; the D is unclear. With 4 bases removed from V and 0 bases from J, the gap between germline ends came to 4 bases. The length of the CDR3 is 12 residues. Per germline, CDR1 GTSNPN and CDR2 SVGIG (reference sequence). The CDR3 is CAWNPSGNTIYF. CDR3 nucleotides: TGTGCCTGGAATCCCTCTGGAAACACCATATATTTT.

This chain uses TRBV20-1 with TRBJ2-1; D remains unclear. The CDR3 has 14 amino acids. The V gene lost 6 bases and the J gene lost 5 bases, with 17 bases spanning the gap. Germline CDR1 DFQATT, CDR2 SNEGSKA (reference sequence). Here the CDR3 reads CSASSGLVDNEQFF. The CDR3 nucleotides are TGCAGTGCCTCATCGGGTTTAGTCGACAATGAGCAGTTCTTC.

The gene calls are TRBV4-1 and TRBJ2-7; possibly TRBD1 for D (5 bases). CDR3 length: 15 amino acids. Germline CDR1 reads MGHRA; CDR2 reads YSYEKL. V lost 0 bases, J lost 0 bases, and 9 bases lay in between. CDR3 sequence (DNA): TGCGCCAGCAGCCAAGAAGGCAGGGACTCCTACGAGCAGTACTTC. This gives the protein CASSQEGRDSYEQYF.

The rearrangement uses TRBV14 and TRBJ1-1, with D perhaps matching TRBD1 (6 bases). Per the germline V gene, CDR1 is SGHDN and CDR2 is FVKESK. V lost 4 bases to trimming and J lost 4 bases, with 16 bases between them. CDR3 size: 15 residues. In DNA form, the CDR3 reads TGTGCCAGCAGCCGAAACCTACAGGGAAGCACTGAAGCTTTCTTT. This codes for CASSRNLQGSTEAFF.

This clonotype has a count of ten or more. The V gene is TRBV7-3, the J gene TRBJ1-1; possibly TRBD1 for D (5 bases). Germline V gives CDR1 SGHTA, CDR2 FQGTGA. The CDR3 runs to 14 residues. V lost 0 bases and J lost 3, with 8 bases in between. The CDR3 loop reads CASSLTGAYTEAFF. Here the CDR3 DNA reads TGTGCCAGCAGCTTAACAGGGGCCTACACTGAAGCTTTCTTT. The variable domain in full, completed from reference TRBV7-3 and TRBJ1-1, reads GAGVSQTPSNKVTEKGKYVELRCDPISGHTALYWYRQSLGQGPEFLIYFQGTGAADDSGLPNDRFFAVRPEGSVSTLKIQRTERGDSAVYLCASSLTGAYTEAFFGQGTRLTVV.

This clonotype was observed many times. The chain couples TRBV5-1 to TRBJ1-4; 7 nucleotides agree with TRBD1. CDR1 is SGHRS and CDR2 is YFSETQ in the germline V gene. This CDR3 is 16 amino acids long. Germline trimming cut 2 bases from V and 5 bases from J; bases unmatched to any gene: 9. In DNA form, the CDR3 reads TGCGCCAGCAGCTTAGGTGCCGGGACAGTGAATGAAAAACTGTTTTTT. This sequence encodes CASSLGAGTVNEKLFF.

The chain links TRBV12-3 or TRBV12-4 to TRBJ2-7; D not certain. The germline V and J ends were trimmed by 0 bases and 7 bases, with 7 bases remaining between them. The CDR3 has 12 amino acids. This chain's CDR3 is CASSLARVEQYF. Written as DNA, the CDR3 is TGTGCCAGCAGTTTAGCCCGAGTGGAGCAGTACTTC.

Ten or more counts support this clonotype. V gene TRBV11-3 combines with J gene TRBJ2-7, with 9 bases fitting TRBD1. The CDR3 extends over 17 amino acids. Germline CDR1 SGHNT, CDR2 YENEEA. The junction had 6 bases not matched to a gene; V was cut back by 0 bases and J by 0 bases. In nucleotides, the CDR3 is TGTGCCAGCAGCTTAGATCTGGGACAGGGCCGCTCCTACGAGCAGTACTTC. Its translation is CASSLDLGQGRSYEQYF.

This rearrangement joins TRBV27 to TRBJ2-7; D is uncertain. This CDR3 region has 11 residues. In germline, CDR1 is MNHEY, CDR2 SMNVEV (reference sequence). The V end was cut by 9 bases, the J end by 7 bases, with 13 bases between. The CDR3 DNA reads as TGTGCCAGTTTCAGCTTCGGTGAGCAGTACTTC. This codes for CASFSFGEQYF.

Many counts were recorded for this clonotype. J is TRBJ2-7 and V is TRBV24-1; TRBD1 is a possible D gene (8 bases). From germline, CDR1 is KGHDR and CDR2 SFDVKD. Trimming removed 3 bases from V and 2 bases from J, with 16 bases in between. CDR3 length: 16 residues. CDR3 DNA: TGTGCCACCAGTGATGATAGACAGGGGACTACCTACGAGCAGTACTTC. Its translation: CATSDDRQGTTYEQYF.